There are many counts of the clone carrying this TCR beta chain. The data stem from a study of human T cells and chemical hapten exposure. Study-level information: Each patch test put 0.01% DPC on the upper back, and results were read at 6 days.

TCRdb reprocessed the RACE reads with MiXCR, giving one entry per CDR3 protein. The sample has roughly 51,000 distinct CDR3 sequences, 9.9% seen once; the top ten hold 8% to 10%. CDR3 length: 14 amino acids. The V gene's germline CDR1 is DFQATT and CDR2 SNEGSKA (reference sequence). Trimming took off 3 bases at V and 7 bases at J, with 16 bases between the two ends. Time point reported: pre-sensitization, week 0. Treatment defined: therapeutic diphenylcyclopropenone sensitization with weekly scalp DPC. From whole blood left unfractionated, total RNA was extracted. The clonotype originates from a man in his forties with alopecia areata. Some clones in this sample may be carry-over from other donors' samples. This chain connects TRBV20-1 to TRBJ2-4; D tentatively reads TRBD1 or TRBD2 (7 bases each). Sample: whole blood, taken in connection with sensitization to the hapten diphenylcyclopropenone (DPC). CDR3 nucleotides: TGCAGTGCTAGTCAGGGGGGAGGGCCTAACATTCAGTACTTC. Translation gives CSASQGGGPNIQYF.